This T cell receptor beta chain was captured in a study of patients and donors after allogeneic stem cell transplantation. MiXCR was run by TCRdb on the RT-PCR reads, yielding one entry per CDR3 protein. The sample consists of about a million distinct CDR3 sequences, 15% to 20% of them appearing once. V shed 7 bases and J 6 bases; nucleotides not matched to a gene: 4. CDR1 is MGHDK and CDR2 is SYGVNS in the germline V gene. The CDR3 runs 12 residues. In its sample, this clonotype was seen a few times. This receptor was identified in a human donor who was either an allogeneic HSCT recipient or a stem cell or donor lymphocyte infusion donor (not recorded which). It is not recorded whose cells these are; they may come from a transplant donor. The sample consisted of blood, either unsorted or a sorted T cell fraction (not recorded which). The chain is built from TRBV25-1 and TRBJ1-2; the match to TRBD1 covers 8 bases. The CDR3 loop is CASTGQGHGYTF. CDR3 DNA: TGTGCCAGCACAGGACAGGGCCATGGCTACACCTTC.